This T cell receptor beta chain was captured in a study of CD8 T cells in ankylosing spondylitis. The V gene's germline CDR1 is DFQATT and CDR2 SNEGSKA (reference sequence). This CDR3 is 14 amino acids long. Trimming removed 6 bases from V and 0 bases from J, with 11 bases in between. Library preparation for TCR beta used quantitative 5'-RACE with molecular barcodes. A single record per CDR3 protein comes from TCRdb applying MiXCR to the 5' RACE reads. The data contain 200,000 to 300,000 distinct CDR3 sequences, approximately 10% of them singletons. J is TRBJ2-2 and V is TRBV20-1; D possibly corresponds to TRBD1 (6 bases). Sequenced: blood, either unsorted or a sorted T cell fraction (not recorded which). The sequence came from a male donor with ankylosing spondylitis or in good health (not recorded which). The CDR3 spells CSATGTSNTGELFF. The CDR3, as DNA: TGCAGTGCCACCGGGACATCGAACACCGGGGAGCTGTTTTTT.